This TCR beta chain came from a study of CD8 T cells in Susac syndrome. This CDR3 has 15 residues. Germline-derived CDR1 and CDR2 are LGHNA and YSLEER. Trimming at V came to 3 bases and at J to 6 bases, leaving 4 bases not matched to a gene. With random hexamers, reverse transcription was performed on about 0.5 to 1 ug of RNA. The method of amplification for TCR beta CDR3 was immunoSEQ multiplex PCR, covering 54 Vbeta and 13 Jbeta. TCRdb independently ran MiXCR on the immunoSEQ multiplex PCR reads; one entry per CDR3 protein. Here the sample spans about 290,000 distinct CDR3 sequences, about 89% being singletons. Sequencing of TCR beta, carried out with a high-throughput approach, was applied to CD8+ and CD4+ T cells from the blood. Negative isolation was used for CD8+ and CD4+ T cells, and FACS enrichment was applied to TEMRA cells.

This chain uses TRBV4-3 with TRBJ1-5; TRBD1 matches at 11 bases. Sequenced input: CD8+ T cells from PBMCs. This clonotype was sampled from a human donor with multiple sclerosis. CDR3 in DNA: TGCGCCAGCAGCCAGGGACAGGGGGTAGGTCAGCCCCAGCATTTT. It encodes CASSQGQGVGQPQHF.